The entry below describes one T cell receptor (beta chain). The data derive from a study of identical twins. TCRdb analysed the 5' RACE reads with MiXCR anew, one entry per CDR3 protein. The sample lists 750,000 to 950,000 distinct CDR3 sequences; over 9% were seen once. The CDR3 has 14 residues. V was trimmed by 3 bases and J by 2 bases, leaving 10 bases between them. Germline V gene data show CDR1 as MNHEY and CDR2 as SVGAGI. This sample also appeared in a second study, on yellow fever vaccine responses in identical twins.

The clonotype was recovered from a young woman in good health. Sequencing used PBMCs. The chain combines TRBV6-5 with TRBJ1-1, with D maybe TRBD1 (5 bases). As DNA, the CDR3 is TGTGCCAGCAGTTATTGGGGGGACAACACTGAAGCTTTCTTT. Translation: CASSYWGDNTEAFF.